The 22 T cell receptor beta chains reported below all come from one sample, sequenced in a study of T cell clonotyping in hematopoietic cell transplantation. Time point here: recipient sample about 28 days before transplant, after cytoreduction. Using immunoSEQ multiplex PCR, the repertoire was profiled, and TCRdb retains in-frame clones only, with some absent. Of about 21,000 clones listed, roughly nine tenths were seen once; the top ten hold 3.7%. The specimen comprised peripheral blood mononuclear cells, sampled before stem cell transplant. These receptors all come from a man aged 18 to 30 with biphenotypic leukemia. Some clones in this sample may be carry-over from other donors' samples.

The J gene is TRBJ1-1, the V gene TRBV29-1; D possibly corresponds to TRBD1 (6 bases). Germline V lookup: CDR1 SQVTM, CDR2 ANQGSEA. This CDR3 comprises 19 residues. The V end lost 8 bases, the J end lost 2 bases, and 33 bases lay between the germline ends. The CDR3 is CSHDGGAFEDWDGNTEAFF. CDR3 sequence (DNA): TGCAGCCACGATGGGGGGGCTTTCGAAGATTGGGATGGTAACACTGAAGCTTTCTTT.

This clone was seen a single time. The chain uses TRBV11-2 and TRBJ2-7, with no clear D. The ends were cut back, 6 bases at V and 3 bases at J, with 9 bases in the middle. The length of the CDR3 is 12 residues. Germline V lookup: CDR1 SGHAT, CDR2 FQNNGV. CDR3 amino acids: CASRDGYYEQYF. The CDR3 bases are TGTGCCAGCAGGGACGGGTACTACGAGCAGTACTTC.

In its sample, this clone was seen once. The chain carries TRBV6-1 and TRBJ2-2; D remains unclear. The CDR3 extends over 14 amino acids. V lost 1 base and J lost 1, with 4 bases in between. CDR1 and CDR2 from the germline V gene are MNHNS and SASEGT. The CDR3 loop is CASSEGQNTGELFF. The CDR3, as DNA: TGTGCCAGCAGTGAAGGACAGAACACCGGGGAGCTGTTTTTT.

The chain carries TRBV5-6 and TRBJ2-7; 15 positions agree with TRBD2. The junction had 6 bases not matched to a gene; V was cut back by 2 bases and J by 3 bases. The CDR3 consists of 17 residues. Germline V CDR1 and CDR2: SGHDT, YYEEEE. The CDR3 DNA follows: TGTGCCAGCAGCTTAAGAGTGGGACTAGCGGGGGGCTACGAGCAGTACTTC. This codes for CASSLRVGLAGGYEQYF.

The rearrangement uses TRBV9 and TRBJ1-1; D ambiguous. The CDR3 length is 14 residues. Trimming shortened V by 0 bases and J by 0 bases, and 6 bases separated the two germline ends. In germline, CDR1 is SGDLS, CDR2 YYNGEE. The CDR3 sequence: CASSVEHLNTEAFF. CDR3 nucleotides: TGTGCCAGCAGCGTAGAACACTTGAACACTGAAGCTTTCTTT.

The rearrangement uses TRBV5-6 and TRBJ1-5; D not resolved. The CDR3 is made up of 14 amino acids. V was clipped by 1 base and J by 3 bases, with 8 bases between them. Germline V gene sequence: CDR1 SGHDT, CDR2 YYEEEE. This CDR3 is CASSLMETNQPQHF. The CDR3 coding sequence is TGTGCCAGCAGCTTGATGGAAACCAATCAGCCCCAGCATTTT. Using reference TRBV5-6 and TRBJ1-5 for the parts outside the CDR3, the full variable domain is DAGVTQSPTHLIKTRGQQVTLRCSPKSGHDTVSWYQQALGQGPQFIFQYYEEEERQRGNFPDRFSGHQFPNYSSELNVNALLLGDSALYLCASSLMETNQPQHFGDGTRLSIL.

Here the CDR3 reads CASSYSTTGTNGYTF. CDR3 nucleotide sequence: TGTGCCAGCAGTTACTCGACTACAGGGACGAATGGCTACACCTTC. The chain couples TRBV6-5 to TRBJ1-2, with D possibly being TRBD1 (6 bases). The CDR3 contains 15 residues. Germline V gene data show CDR1 as MNHEY and CDR2 as SVGAGI. V gave up 0 bases and J gave up 6 bases, with 14 bases separating them.

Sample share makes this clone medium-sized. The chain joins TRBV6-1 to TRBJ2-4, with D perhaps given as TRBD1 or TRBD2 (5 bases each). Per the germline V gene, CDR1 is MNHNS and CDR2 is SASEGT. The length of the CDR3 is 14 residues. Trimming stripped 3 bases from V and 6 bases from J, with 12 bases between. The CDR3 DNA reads TGTGCCAGCAGTGAGGGGGACGGAGCAAACATTCAGTACTTC. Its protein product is CASSEGDGANIQYF.

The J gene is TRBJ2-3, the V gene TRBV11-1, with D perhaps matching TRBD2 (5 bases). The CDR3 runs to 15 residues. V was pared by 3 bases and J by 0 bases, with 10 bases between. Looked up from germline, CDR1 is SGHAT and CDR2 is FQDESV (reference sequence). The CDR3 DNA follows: TGTGCCAGCAGCTTCAACACGGGGAGCACAGATACGCAGTATTTT. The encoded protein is CASSFNTGSTDTQYF.

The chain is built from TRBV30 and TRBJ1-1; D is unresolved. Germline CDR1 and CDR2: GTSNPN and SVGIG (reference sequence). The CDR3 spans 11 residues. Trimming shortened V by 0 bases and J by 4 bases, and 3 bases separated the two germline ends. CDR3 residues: CAWSVSTEAFF. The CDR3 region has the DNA TGTGCCTGGAGTGTGAGCACTGAAGCTTTCTTT.

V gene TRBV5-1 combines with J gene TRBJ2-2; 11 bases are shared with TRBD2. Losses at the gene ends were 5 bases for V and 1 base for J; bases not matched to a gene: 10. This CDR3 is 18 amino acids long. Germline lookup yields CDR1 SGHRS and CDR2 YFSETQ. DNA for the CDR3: TGCGCCAGCAGGGGTGGGACTAGCGGTGCTTGGAACACCGGGGAGCTGTTTTTT. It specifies CASRGGTSGAWNTGELFF.

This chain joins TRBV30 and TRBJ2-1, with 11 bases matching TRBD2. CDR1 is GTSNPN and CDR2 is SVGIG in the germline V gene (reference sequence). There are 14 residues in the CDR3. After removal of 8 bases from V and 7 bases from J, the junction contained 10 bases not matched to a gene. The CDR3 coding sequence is TGTGCCGGTGCGACTAGCGGGATTGGAAATGAGCAGTTCTTC. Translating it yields CAGATSGIGNEQFF.

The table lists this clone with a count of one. The CDR3 here is CASSSPYRSSYEQYF. The CDR3 DNA reads TGTGCCAGCAGCTCCCCGTACAGAAGCTCCTACGAGCAGTACTTC. The chain couples TRBV7-9 to TRBJ2-7; D uncertain. CDR1 is SEHNR and CDR2 is FQNEAQ in the germline V gene (reference sequence). Trimming removed 4 bases from V and 0 bases from J, with 13 bases in between. This CDR3 is built from 15 residues.

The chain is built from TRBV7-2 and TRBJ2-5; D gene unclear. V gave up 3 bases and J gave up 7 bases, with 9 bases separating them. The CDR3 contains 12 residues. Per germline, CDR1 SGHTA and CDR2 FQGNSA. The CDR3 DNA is TGTGCCAGCAGCTTCAGTGTTGGGACCCAGTACTTC. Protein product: CASSFSVGTQYF.

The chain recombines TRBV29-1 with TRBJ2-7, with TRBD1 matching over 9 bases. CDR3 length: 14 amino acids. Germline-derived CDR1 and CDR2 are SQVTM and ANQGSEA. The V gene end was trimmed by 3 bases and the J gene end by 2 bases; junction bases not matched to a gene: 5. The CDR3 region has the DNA TGCAGCGTTGACGGGGGACAGGGTCCCTACGAGCAGTACTTC. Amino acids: CSVDGGQGPYEQYF.

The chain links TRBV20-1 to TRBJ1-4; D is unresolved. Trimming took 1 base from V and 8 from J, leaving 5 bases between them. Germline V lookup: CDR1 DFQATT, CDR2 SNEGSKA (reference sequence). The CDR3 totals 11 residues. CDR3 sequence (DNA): TGCAGTGCTAGAGTGGGAGAAAAACTGTTTTTT. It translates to CSARVGEKLFF.

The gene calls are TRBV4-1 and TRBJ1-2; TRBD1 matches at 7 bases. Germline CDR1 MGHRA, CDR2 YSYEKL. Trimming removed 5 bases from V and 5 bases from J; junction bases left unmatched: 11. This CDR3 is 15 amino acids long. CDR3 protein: CASSTQPGQYYGYTF. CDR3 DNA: TGCGCCAGCAGCACCCAGCCGGGACAGTATTATGGCTACACCTTC.

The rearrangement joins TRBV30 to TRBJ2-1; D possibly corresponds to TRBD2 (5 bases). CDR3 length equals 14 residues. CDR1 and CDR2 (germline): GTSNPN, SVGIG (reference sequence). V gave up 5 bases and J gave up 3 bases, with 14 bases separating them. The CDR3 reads CAWAIGRGYNEQFF. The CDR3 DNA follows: TGTGCCTGGGCTATCGGCCGGGGCTACAATGAGCAGTTCTTC. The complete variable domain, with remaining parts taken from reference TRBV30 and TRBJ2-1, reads SQTIHQWPATLVQPVGSPLSLECTVEGTSNPNLYWYRQAAGRGLQLLFYSVGIGQISSEVPQNLSASRPQDRQFILSSKKLLLSDSGFYLCAWAIGRGYNEQFFGPGTRLTVL.

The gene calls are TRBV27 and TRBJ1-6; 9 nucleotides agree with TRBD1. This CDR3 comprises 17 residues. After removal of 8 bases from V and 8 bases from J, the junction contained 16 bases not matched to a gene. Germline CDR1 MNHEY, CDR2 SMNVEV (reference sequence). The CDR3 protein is CASRSITGGQGDSPLHF. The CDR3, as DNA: TGTGCCAGCCGATCCATCACAGGGGGCCAGGGGGATTCACCCCTCCACTTT.

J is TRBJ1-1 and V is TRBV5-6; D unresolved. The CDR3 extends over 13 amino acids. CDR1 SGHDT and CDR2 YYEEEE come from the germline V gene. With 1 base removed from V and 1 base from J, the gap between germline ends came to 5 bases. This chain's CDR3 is CASSLFRNTEAFF. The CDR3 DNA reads TGTGCCAGCAGCTTGTTTCGGAACACTGAAGCTTTCTTT.

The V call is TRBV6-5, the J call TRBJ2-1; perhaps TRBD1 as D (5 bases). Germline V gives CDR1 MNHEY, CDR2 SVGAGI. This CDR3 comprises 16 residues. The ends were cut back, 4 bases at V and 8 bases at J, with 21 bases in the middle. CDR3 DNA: TGTGCCAGCAGTTTACGTTCGACAGATACGATCGATGAGCAGTTCTTC. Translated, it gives CASSLRSTDTIDEQFF.

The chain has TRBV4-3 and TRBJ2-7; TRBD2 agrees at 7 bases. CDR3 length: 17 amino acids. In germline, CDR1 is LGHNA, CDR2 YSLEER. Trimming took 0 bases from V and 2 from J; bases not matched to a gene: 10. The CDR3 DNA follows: TGCGCCAGCAGCCAAGATCTAGGGCTAGCGGACACCTACGAGCAGTACTTC. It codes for CASSQDLGLADTYEQYF.